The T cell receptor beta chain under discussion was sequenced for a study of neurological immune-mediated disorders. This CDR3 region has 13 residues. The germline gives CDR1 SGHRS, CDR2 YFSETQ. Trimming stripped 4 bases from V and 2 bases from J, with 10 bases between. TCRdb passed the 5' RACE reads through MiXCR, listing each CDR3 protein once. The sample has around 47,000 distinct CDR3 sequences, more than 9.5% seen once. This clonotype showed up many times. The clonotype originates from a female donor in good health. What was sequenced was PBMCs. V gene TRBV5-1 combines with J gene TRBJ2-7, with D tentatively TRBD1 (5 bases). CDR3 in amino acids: CASSVDSTYEQYF. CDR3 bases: TGCGCCAGCAGCGTCGACAGTACCTACGAGCAGTACTTC.